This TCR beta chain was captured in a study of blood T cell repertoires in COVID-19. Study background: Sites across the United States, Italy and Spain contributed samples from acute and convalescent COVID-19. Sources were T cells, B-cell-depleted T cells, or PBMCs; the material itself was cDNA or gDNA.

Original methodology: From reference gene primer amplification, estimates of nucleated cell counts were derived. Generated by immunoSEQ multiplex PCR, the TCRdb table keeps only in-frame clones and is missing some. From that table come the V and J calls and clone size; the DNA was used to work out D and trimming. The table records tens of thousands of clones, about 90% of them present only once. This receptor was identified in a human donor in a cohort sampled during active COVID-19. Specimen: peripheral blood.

This CDR3 reads CSVEGTGIVEQYF. In DNA, the CDR3 is TGCAGCGTTGAGGGGACAGGGATTGTTGAGCAGTACTTC. J is TRBJ2-7 and V is TRBV29-1; 9 nucleotides match TRBD1. This CDR3 has 13 amino acids. J was trimmed by 7 bases and V by 3 bases; bases with no gene match: 7. The germline gives CDR1 SQVTM, CDR2 ANQGSEA.